This T cell receptor beta chain was recorded in a study of blood T cell repertoires in COVID-19. Overall study: Samples came from the United States, Italy and Spain, spanning acute and convalescent COVID-19. Sources were T cells, B-cell-depleted T cells, or PBMCs; the material itself was cDNA or gDNA.

Per the study methods: Counts of nucleated cells, estimated from reference gene primer amplification, were obtained. Produced via immunoSEQ multiplex PCR; TCRdb's table is partial and in-frame only. V, J and clone size are those of that table, while D and trimming were read from the DNA. The top ten hold 7.3% of the sample, which has around 46,000 clones, roughly 80% seen once. The CDR3 spans 16 residues. V was shortened by 4 bases and J by 5 bases, with 20 bases between the two germline ends. Germline loops: CDR1 MNHEY, CDR2 SVGAGI. This receptor was obtained from a man aged 35 to 55 with acute or convalescent COVID-19. Sequenced sample: peripheral blood. The chain has TRBV6-5 and TRBJ1-1, with D hard to call. The CDR3 region is CASSSKDGPKRTEAFF. CDR3 coding DNA: TGTGCCAGCAGTTCAAAGGACGGCCCCAAGCGGACTGAAGCTTTCTTT.